Listed here are 31 T cell receptor beta chains from one sample, sequenced in a study of T cell changes during pregnancy in multiple sclerosis. The assay was immunoSEQ multiplex PCR, and TCRdb's table has in-frame clones only and misses some. The sample holds 84,000 or so clones; 94% are singletons and the top ten take 2.5%. The sequencing here drew on peripheral blood, taken in the third trimester of pregnancy. These receptors were taken from a female donor with multiple sclerosis, enrolled in a pregnancy study.

The chain combines TRBV10-3 with TRBJ2-3, with 7 bases aligning to TRBD2. There are 15 residues in the CDR3. V was clipped by 0 bases and J by 6 bases; unmatched bases: 6. Germline assignment: CDR1 ENHRY and CDR2 SYGVKD. The DNA of the CDR3 is TGTGCCATCAGTGAGTCTACATTGGGGGGGGATACGCAGTATTTT. This sequence encodes CAISESTLGGDTQYF.

The genes are TRBV7-9 and TRBJ2-1; 7 bases line up with TRBD2. This CDR3 is 12 amino acids long. Germline assignment: CDR1 SEHNR and CDR2 FQNEAQ (reference sequence). CDR3 sequence reads: CVLEGGEYEQFF. In DNA form, the CDR3 reads TGTGTACTAGAGGGAGGGGAGTATGAGCAGTTCTTC.

The chain joins TRBV6-4 to TRBJ2-2; D unresolved. V lost 8 bases and J 7 bases, leaving 17 bases between the germline ends. The CDR3 contains 14 residues. Per germline, CDR1 MRHNA and CDR2 SNTAGT. CDR3 in DNA: TGTGCCAGCTCAGAAACCCCTCATATCGGGGAGCTGTTTTTT. Translation gives CASSETPHIGELFF.

For the CDR3, the DNA is TGTGCCAGCAGCCAAGGAGAGAAAGAAGATACGCAGTATTTT. Translation: CASSQGEKEDTQYF. V usage is TRBV4-2 and J usage is TRBJ2-3; D is unresolved. There are 14 residues in the CDR3. Per germline, CDR1 LGHNA and CDR2 YNFKEQ. Trimming cost V 1 base and J 5 bases, with 10 bases left between them.

The chain is built from TRBV9 and TRBJ2-5; TRBD1 matches at 12 bases. The ends lost 4 bases at V and 5 bases at J; junction bases unmatched: 6. There are 15 residues in the CDR3. Germline V gives CDR1 SGDLS, CDR2 YYNGEE. The CDR3 nucleotides are TGTGCCAGCAGCTCCGGGACAGGGGGCTGGGAGACCCAGTACTTC. Translated, it gives CASSSGTGGWETQYF.

The V call is TRBV7-6, the J call TRBJ2-5; 10 bases match TRBD1. This CDR3 region has 16 residues. V trimming: 5 bases; J trimming: 4 bases; junction bases outside the gene matches: 10. The germline gives CDR1 SGHVS, CDR2 FNYEAQ. DNA for the CDR3: TGTGCCAGCAGCCTAACCGGGACAGGGGCCATAGAGACCCAGTACTTC. This gives the protein CASSLTGTGAIETQYF. Together with reference TRBV7-6 and TRBJ2-5, the CDR3 gives the full variable domain: GAGVSQSPRYKVTKRGQDVALRCDPISGHVSLYWYRQALGQGPEFLTYFNYEAQQDKSGLPNDRFSAERPEGSISTLTIQRTEQRDSAMYRCASSLTGTGAIETQYFGPGTRLLVL.

This clone was found once. The rearrangement uses TRBV29-1 and TRBJ2-7; TRBD1 is a possible D gene (6 bases). V was trimmed by 5 bases and J by 2 bases, leaving 10 bases between them. The length of the CDR3 is 12 residues. Germline V gene data show CDR1 as SQVTM and CDR2 as ANQGSEA. In DNA, the CDR3 is TGCAGCGTTACAGGGACGACCTACGAGCAGTACTTC. It yields the protein CSVTGTTYEQYF.

This chain links TRBV7-6 with TRBJ2-7; the D is unclear. The ends were cut back, 2 bases at V and 5 bases at J, with 10 bases in the middle. This CDR3 contains 13 residues. Germline V lookup: CDR1 SGHVS, CDR2 FNYEAQ. CDR3 in amino acids: CASSLIGGNEQYF. CDR3 nucleotides: TGTGCCAGCAGCTTAATCGGCGGTAACGAGCAGTACTTC.

This chain connects TRBV6-5 to TRBJ2-7; 10 bases line up with TRBD1. Germline trimming cut 8 bases from V and 4 bases from J; bases unmatched to any gene: 2. Germline V gives CDR1 MNHEY, CDR2 SVGAGI. This CDR3 is built from 12 residues. The CDR3 bases are TGTGCCAGCGGGGACAGGGGTTACGAGCAGTACTTC. It specifies CASGDRGYEQYF.

The CDR3 bases are TGTGCCAGCAGTTCCACCGACAGGGCCACTGAAGCTTTCTTT. Its translation is CASSSTDRATEAFF. V and J are TRBV6-5 and TRBJ1-1, with 7 bases lining up with TRBD1. The length of the CDR3 is 14 residues. The J segment lost 4 bases and the V segment lost 4 bases, leaving 6 bases of the junction unmatched. Germline assignment: CDR1 MNHEY and CDR2 SVGAGI.

The chain links TRBV7-8 to TRBJ2-1; weak D call: TRBD2 (5 bases). The V end was cut by 7 bases, the J end by 7 bases, with 14 bases between. The CDR3 is 13 residues long. Germline assignment: CDR1 SGHVS and CDR2 FQNEAQ. The CDR3 loop reads CASNPSSGNEQFF. The CDR3, as DNA: TGTGCCAGCAACCCGTCGTCGGGAAATGAGCAGTTCTTC.

The CDR3 loop is CASSGGTGNEQYF. DNA of the CDR3: TGTGCCAGCAGCGGCGGGACTGGCAACGAGCAGTACTTC. The chain uses TRBV2 and TRBJ2-7, with D possibly being TRBD2 (6 bases). Germline CDR1 SNHLY, CDR2 FYNNEI. Trimming removed 6 bases at V and 5 bases at J, with 14 bases between. The CDR3 totals 13 residues.

The chain couples TRBV7-2 to TRBJ1-5, with unresolved D. The CDR3 runs 15 residues. Between the trimmed V and J ends, which lost 1 base and 2 bases, there was a span of 9 bases. Germline lookup yields CDR1 SGHTA and CDR2 FQGNSA. CDR3 in amino acids: CASSLEVGGNQPQHF. CDR3 sequence (DNA): TGTGCCAGCAGCTTAGAGGTGGGAGGCAATCAGCCCCAGCATTTT.

The rearrangement joins TRBV11-2 to TRBJ2-2; 9 bases line up with TRBD1. CDR3 length: 18 residues. Trimming at V came to 3 bases and at J to 6 bases, leaving 14 bases not matched to a gene. CDR1 and CDR2 (germline): SGHAT, FQNNGV. The CDR3 region has the DNA TGTGCCAGCAGCTTTCGAGCAGGCCCGGGACAGGGACCCGGGGAGCTGTTTTTT. Translation gives CASSFRAGPGQGPGELFF.

For the CDR3, the DNA is TGTGCCAGCAGTGAAGGGACAGGGTTGGTCAACTGGTTCTTC. Its translation is CASSEGTGLVNWFF. V usage is TRBV6-1 and J usage is TRBJ2-1, with 8 bases identical to TRBD1. V lost 1 base to trimming and J lost 15 bases; unmatched junction nucleotides: 11. This CDR3 contains 14 residues. Looked up from germline, CDR1 is MNHNS and CDR2 is SASEGT.

V gene TRBV11-2 combines with J gene TRBJ2-7; TRBD1 aligns across 8 bases. Losses at the gene ends were 3 bases for V and 0 bases for J; bases not matched to a gene: 7. The CDR3 totals 16 residues. The germline gives CDR1 SGHAT, CDR2 FQNNGV. For the CDR3, the DNA is TGTGCCAGCAGCTTCGGGACAGGCGAATACTCCTACGAGCAGTACTTC. Translated: CASSFGTGEYSYEQYF.

The rearrangement links TRBV18 to TRBJ1-4; D is perhaps TRBD1 (6 bases). This CDR3 region has 17 residues. V dropped 1 base and J dropped 0 bases, with 12 bases sitting between them. Germline V lookup: CDR1 KGHSH, CDR2 LQKENI. The DNA for the CDR3 is TGTGCCAGCTCACCACTGCAGGGGAGCGCAACTAATGAAAAACTGTTTTTT. Translating gives CASSPLQGSATNEKLFF.

V is TRBV19 and J is TRBJ2-1, with 8 positions matching TRBD2. The CDR3 has 16 amino acids. The J segment lost 2 bases and the V segment lost 1 base, leaving 4 bases of the junction unmatched. CDR1 and CDR2 (germline): LNHDA, SQIVND (reference sequence). CDR3 DNA sequence: TGTGCCAGTAGTATAGTGGCGGGGGGAACCTACAATGAGCAGTTCTTC. Translating gives CASSIVAGGTYNEQFF. Supplemented by reference TRBV19 and TRBJ2-1, the full variable domain reads DGGITQSPKYLFRKEGQNVTLSCEQNLNHDAMYWYRQDPGQGLRLIYYSQIVNDFQKGDIAEGYSVSREKKESFPLTVTSAQKNPTAFYLCASSIVAGGTYNEQFFGPGTRLTVL.

The chain is built from TRBV7-6 and TRBJ2-7, with a possible D match to TRBD1 (5 bases). Germline V gives CDR1 SGHVS, CDR2 FNYEAQ. The V gene lost 5 bases and the J gene lost 0 bases, with 14 bases spanning the gap. CDR3 length: 15 amino acids. Here the CDR3 reads CASSPTRQSSYEQYF. DNA for the CDR3: TGTGCCAGCAGCCCAACTCGACAGAGCTCCTACGAGCAGTACTTC.

The chain employs TRBV6-5 and TRBJ1-1; TRBD1 agrees at 7 bases. The CDR3 is 13 residues long. Germline CDR1 MNHEY, CDR2 SVGAGI. V lost 5 bases and J lost 6; bases outside the gene matches: 6. The CDR3 is CASSAGDRSEAFF. The DNA of the CDR3 is TGTGCCAGCAGTGCCGGGGACAGATCTGAAGCTTTCTTT.

The rearrangement links TRBV13 to TRBJ1-6; TRBD1 matches 9 bases. V dropped 5 bases and J dropped 4; count of bases not matched to a gene: 9. Germline assignment: CDR1 PRHDT and CDR2 FYEKMQ (reference sequence). The CDR3 sequence is 17 residues long. CDR3 DNA sequence: TGTGCCAGCAGCCCAGCAGACAGGGGGATGTATAATTCACCCCTCCACTTT. The encoded protein is CASSPADRGMYNSPLHF.

The J gene is TRBJ2-7, the V gene TRBV29-1, with 8 bases identical to TRBD2. The CDR3 has 14 residues. The V and J ends lost 7 bases and 2 bases, in that order; junction bases with no gene match: 10. CDR1 is SQVTM, CDR2 ANQGSEA, per germline. This CDR3 is CSAQVRGDTYEQYF. CDR3 nucleotide sequence: TGCAGCGCGCAGGTGCGGGGGGACACCTACGAGCAGTACTTC.

V gene TRBV9 combines with J gene TRBJ2-2; 7 bases agree with TRBD1. This CDR3 is 18 amino acids long. The germline gives CDR1 SGDLS, CDR2 YYNGEE. V shed 3 bases, J shed 0 bases, and the junction held 11 bases outside the gene matches. CDR3: CASSDPLQGESNTGELFF. The CDR3 DNA follows: TGTGCCAGCAGCGACCCCCTCCAGGGGGAGTCGAACACCGGGGAGCTGTTTTTT.

The chain carries TRBV27 and TRBJ2-7; 8 bases map to TRBD1. The CDR3 is 16 residues long. Germline loops: CDR1 MNHEY, CDR2 SMNVEV (reference sequence). With V trimmed by 6 bases and J by 0 bases, 10 bases remained unmatched. CDR3 sequence (DNA): TGTGCCAGCAGCAGGACAGGGAACTTCGTCTCCTACGAGCAGTACTTC. This translates into CASSRTGNFVSYEQYF.

This chain joins TRBV21-1 and TRBJ1-1; the table's TRBD1 call for D was not verified on the DNA. TRBV21-1 is labeled a pseudogene. The CDR3 spans 18 residues. The CDR3 coding sequence is TGTGCCAGCAGCAAAGGATTGAGGTGTAGGGACATGAACACTGAAGCTTTCTTT. Its protein is CASSKGLRCRDMNTEAFF.

The rearrangement uses TRBV30 and TRBJ2-1, with a tentative D call TRBD2 (5 bases). This CDR3 has 16 amino acids. V was pared by 4 bases and J by 0 bases, with 16 bases between. Germline values: CDR1 GTSNPN, CDR2 SVGIG (reference sequence). The chain's CDR3 is CAWTQGRTSSYNEQFF. The DNA of the CDR3 is TGTGCCTGGACCCAAGGTCGCACTAGCTCCTACAATGAGCAGTTCTTC.

This clone was counted once. The chain couples TRBV27 to TRBJ2-5, with TRBD2 identical over 11 bases. J was trimmed by 5 bases and V by 6 bases; bases with no gene match: 11. CDR3 length: 16 amino acids. Per germline, CDR1 MNHEY and CDR2 SMNVEV (reference sequence). CDR3 in DNA: TGTGCCAGCAGCCGCTTGGCGGGACTAGCGGTGGAGACCCAGTACTTC. Its protein product is CASSRLAGLAVETQYF.

The V gene is TRBV10-2, the J gene TRBJ1-1, with TRBD1 matching over 8 bases. Germline CDR1 and CDR2: WSHSY and SAAADI. V shed 6 bases, J shed 1 base, and the junction held 7 bases outside the gene matches. The CDR3 loop spans 15 amino acids. CDR3 in amino acids: CASSLAGTGNTEAFF. The CDR3 region has the DNA TGCGCCAGCAGCCTAGCCGGGACAGGGAACACTGAAGCTTTCTTT.

Note on this clone: A junction boundary mismatches the germline segment, possibly from a read error. This chain links TRBV18 with TRBJ2-2, with 9 bases that match TRBD1. The CDR3 has 17 residues. Germline V lookup: CDR1 KGHSH, CDR2 LQKENI. CDR3 residues: CASSPQTGGVLTGELFF. The CDR3 nucleotides are TGTGCCAGCTCGCCACAAACAGGGGGCGTTTTGACCGGGGAGCTGTTTTTT.

The chain couples TRBV2 to TRBJ2-4; 9 bases map to TRBD1. The J segment lost 7 bases and the V segment lost 4 bases, leaving 8 bases of the junction unmatched. The germline V gene has CDR1 SNHLY and CDR2 FYNNEI. The CDR3 totals 15 residues. CDR3 region: CASSGAGTGTNIQYF. The CDR3 DNA sequence: TGTGCCAGCAGTGGTGCCGGGACAGGGACGAACATTCAGTACTTC.

This clone was detected once. CDR3 protein: CASSLGGVTYEQYF. The CDR3 DNA sequence: TGTGCCAGCAGCTTGGGGGGGGTCACCTACGAGCAGTACTTC. The chain carries TRBV5-8 and TRBJ2-7, with D perhaps matching TRBD2 (6 bases). V was shortened by 0 bases and J by 2 bases, with 9 bases between the two germline ends. The CDR3 is 14 amino acids. CDR1 SGHTS and CDR2 YDEGEE come from the germline V gene.